Listed below are T cell receptor beta chains from one sample, sequenced in a study of T cells after yellow fever vaccination. In TCRdb, the 5' RACE reads were re-called with MiXCR into one record per CDR3 protein. The profile shows roughly 500,000 distinct CDR3 sequences, about 19% of them singletons. The sequencing used PBMCs, collected 15 days after the yellow fever booster vaccination. Receptor source: a man aged 25 to 40 who received the YFV17D yellow fever vaccine. The CDR3 runs from the conserved cysteine through the conserved F or W. Fields, in order: D gene, clone size, V gene, J gene, CDR3 protein, CDR3 DNA. A D gene is named only where the DNA matches it firmly. Clone size is shown for a subset of rows, as once, few, many or a class of expanded clone.

d_call: -
clone_size: few
v_call: TRBV5-6
j_call: TRBJ2-7
cdr3_aa: CASSPGGPGIALAAEQYF
cdr3_nt: TGTGCCAGCAGCCCTGGCGGGCCAGGTATCGCTTTAGCGGCCGAGCAGTACTTC

d_call: TRBD2
clone_size: few
v_call: TRBV3-1
j_call: TRBJ2-1
cdr3_aa: CASSRTSGRPSYNEQFF
cdr3_nt: TGTGCCAGCAGCCGCACTAGCGGGAGGCCTTCCTACAATGAGCAGTTCTTC

d_call: TRBD1
clone_size: few
v_call: TRBV3-1
j_call: TRBJ1-6
cdr3_aa: CASSRPPDRGSNSPLHF
cdr3_nt: TGTGCCAGCAGCCGGCCCCCGGACAGGGGTTCAAATTCACCCCTCCACTTT

d_call: -
clone_size: few
v_call: TRBV20-1
j_call: TRBJ2-5
cdr3_aa: CSARDRADPRQETQYF
cdr3_nt: TGCAGTGCTAGAGATCGGGCGGACCCACGCCAAGAGACCCAGTACTTC

d_call: TRBD2
clone_size: -
v_call: TRBV20-1
j_call: TRBJ2-3
cdr3_aa: CSARERLAGLDTQYF
cdr3_nt: TGCAGTGCTAGAGAAAGACTAGCGGGATTAGATACGCAGTATTTT

d_call: TRBD1
clone_size: -
v_call: TRBV2
j_call: TRBJ2-7
cdr3_aa: CASSPPLRDRNHEQYF
cdr3_nt: TGTGCCAGCAGTCCACCACTTCGGGACAGGAACCACGAGCAGTACTTC

d_call: -
clone_size: few
v_call: TRBV6-8
j_call: TRBJ2-7
cdr3_aa: CASSDKAQMSYEQYF
cdr3_nt: TGTGCCAGCAGTGACAAGGCCCAAATGAGTTACGAGCAGTACTTC

d_call: -
clone_size: few
v_call: TRBV5-1
j_call: TRBJ2-3
cdr3_aa: CASSFGQATDTQYF
cdr3_nt: TGCGCCAGCAGCTTCGGTCAGGCAACAGATACGCAGTATTTT

d_call: -
clone_size: -
v_call: TRBV29-1
j_call: TRBJ1-1
cdr3_aa: CSVLPRAPAEAFF
cdr3_nt: TGCAGCGTCCTCCCCCGGGCTCCGGCTGAAGCTTTCTTT

d_call: TRBD2
clone_size: few
v_call: TRBV4-3
j_call: TRBJ2-1
cdr3_aa: CASSQDSGGWNEQFF
cdr3_nt: TGCGCCAGCAGCCAAGACAGCGGGGGCTGGAATGAGCAGTTCTTC

d_call: -
clone_size: few
v_call: TRBV24-1
j_call: TRBJ1-5
cdr3_aa: CATSGGSKVLGQPQHF
cdr3_nt: TGTGCCACCAGTGGAGGGAGTAAGGTCCTCGGTCAGCCCCAGCATTTT

d_call: -
clone_size: -
v_call: TRBV7-2
j_call: TRBJ2-7
cdr3_aa: CASSRPPTYEQYF
cdr3_nt: TGTGCCAGCAGCAGGCCCCCGACCTACGAGCAGTACTTC

d_call: -
clone_size: few
v_call: TRBV12-3/TRBV12-4
j_call: TRBJ2-7
cdr3_aa: CASSFLGPGYEQYF
cdr3_nt: TGTGCCAGCAGTTTTTTGGGCCCGGGCTACGAGCAGTACTTC

d_call: -
clone_size: many
v_call: TRBV14
j_call: TRBJ2-4
cdr3_aa: CASSPGPKNIQYF
cdr3_nt: TGTGCCAGCAGCCCGGGACCCAAAAACATTCAGTACTTC

d_call: TRBD1
clone_size: few
v_call: TRBV6-2/TRBV6-3
j_call: TRBJ2-5
cdr3_aa: CASSFGQAKETQYF
cdr3_nt: TGTGCCAGCAGTTTTGGACAGGCCAAAGAGACCCAGTACTTC

d_call: -
clone_size: -
v_call: TRBV7-2
j_call: TRBJ2-1
cdr3_aa: CASSSSAIGEQFF
cdr3_nt: TGTGCCAGCAGCAGCAGCGCTATAGGTGAGCAGTTCTTC

d_call: -
clone_size: many
v_call: TRBV12-3/TRBV12-4
j_call: TRBJ2-1
cdr3_aa: CASTHPATDEQFF
cdr3_nt: TGTGCCAGCACTCACCCCGCCACCGATGAGCAGTTCTTC

d_call: -
clone_size: -
v_call: TRBV15
j_call: TRBJ2-3
cdr3_aa: CATSRDVGTQYF
cdr3_nt: TGTGCCACCAGCAGAGACGTAGGTACGCAGTATTTT

d_call: TRBD2
clone_size: -
v_call: TRBV20-1
j_call: TRBJ2-1
cdr3_aa: CSAWGGGSYNEQFF
cdr3_nt: TGCAGTGCCTGGGGCGGGGGATCCTACAATGAGCAGTTCTTC

d_call: -
clone_size: few
v_call: TRBV7-2
j_call: TRBJ2-2
cdr3_aa: CASSRTLLVTGELFF
cdr3_nt: TGTGCCAGCAGCCGGACCCTACTGGTGACCGGGGAGCTGTTTTTT

d_call: -
clone_size: -
v_call: TRBV6-6
j_call: TRBJ2-7
cdr3_aa: CASTPGYEQYF
cdr3_nt: TGTGCCAGCACCCCCGGGTACGAGCAGTACTTC

d_call: -
clone_size: -
v_call: TRBV5-1
j_call: TRBJ1-4
cdr3_aa: CASSFRASGEKLFF
cdr3_nt: TGCGCCAGCAGTTTCAGGGCCTCGGGGGAAAAACTGTTTTTT

d_call: -
clone_size: -
v_call: TRBV11-3
j_call: TRBJ2-7
cdr3_aa: CASVTWDYYEQYF
cdr3_nt: TGTGCCAGCGTGACTTGGGATTACTACGAGCAGTACTTC

d_call: -
clone_size: -
v_call: TRBV28
j_call: TRBJ2-1
cdr3_aa: CASSGAGQNEQFF
cdr3_nt: TGTGCCAGCAGTGGGGCAGGACAGAATGAGCAGTTCTTC

d_call: -
clone_size: few
v_call: TRBV5-6
j_call: TRBJ2-3
cdr3_aa: CASSLNFADTQYF
cdr3_nt: TGTGCCAGCAGCTTGAATTTCGCAGATACGCAGTATTTT

d_call: -
clone_size: few
v_call: TRBV6-7
j_call: TRBJ2-7
cdr3_aa: CASRRTYYEQYF
cdr3_nt: TGTGCCAGCAGGCGGACCTATTACGAGCAGTACTTC

d_call: -
clone_size: few
v_call: TRBV9
j_call: TRBJ2-7
cdr3_aa: CASNPEHDGTSYEQYF
cdr3_nt: TGTGCCAGCAACCCCGAGCACGATGGAACATCCTACGAGCAGTACTTC